The rows below give T cell receptor beta chains drawn from one sample of a study of radiation and T cells in renal cell carcinoma. Sequencing was performed with immunoSEQ multiplex PCR; in TCRdb, only in-frame clones are kept and a portion is missing. The table has 15,000 or so clones, approximately 58% seen once; the top ten hold 9.7%. The sample in question was tumor tissue, obtained from a patient whose treatment was nephrectomy without radiotherapy. The receptors derive from a man aged 35 to 55 with renal cell carcinoma. CDR3s include the opening cysteine and the closing phenylalanine or tryptophan. Size tells how often a clone was seen (once, few, many) or the class of an expanded clone, and some rows leave it out.

>NA|TRBJ1-1|TRBV9
CASSPKDTEAFF
>NA|TRBJ2-3|TRBV7-7
CASSPDQRQGSNTQYF
>NA|TRBJ1-2|TRBV4-3
CASSRQNRENYGYTF
>few|TRBJ2-5|TRBV7-9
CASSPKRLAGGPVTQYF
>NA|TRBJ1-1|TRBV11-2
CASSLDRVLAFF
>once|TRBJ1-3|TRBV6-1
CASSADRGLSGNTIYF
>NA|TRBJ2-1|TRBV6-6
CASSYSHRNEQFF
>few|TRBJ1-2|TRBV7-9
CASTKSGAGRDYGYTF
>NA|TRBJ1-2|TRBV5-8
CASSPGRGGGYTF
>NA|TRBJ2-4|TRBV9
CASSVVGGGQNIQYF
>NA|TRBJ2-3|TRBV4-1
CASSRIQGAVADTQYF
>NA|TRBJ2-7|TRBV10-2
CASSEYRGEPEQYF
>NA|TRBJ1-2|TRBV6-5
CASREGDYGYTF
>once|TRBJ2-3|TRBV10-3
CAISTGTSGGATDTQYF
>NA|TRBJ1-1|TRBV30
CAWAMNIGAFF
>NA|TRBJ1-3|TRBV21-1
CASSKFRSGQDKTGNTIYF
>NA|TRBJ1-2|TRBV5-5
CASSLAGYPGNYGYTF
>once|TRBJ2-6|TRBV5-1
CASSLEAGANVLTF
>NA|TRBJ2-2|TRBV29-1
CSGTDSNTGELFF
>medium-sized|TRBJ1-5|TRBV4-1
CASSADSFNQPQHF
>NA|TRBJ1-4|TRBV7-8
CASSLAVREVEKLFF
>NA|TRBJ2-7|TRBV11-3
CASSLGQGASYEQYF
>few|TRBJ1-2|TRBV2
CASSEEAGGYGYTF
>NA|TRBJ2-3|TRBV4-1
CASSLGLRGGTDTQYF
>NA|TRBJ1-3|TRBV7-2
CASTTQGGGGTIYF
>NA|TRBJ1-1|TRBV4-2
CASSRPPTGSRTEAFF
>NA|TRBJ1-4|TRBV6-1
CASLRDVWEKLFF
>few|TRBJ2-6|TRBV7-3
CASSQTGGLSGANVLTF
>few|TRBJ2-1|TRBV4-3
CASSDLHGSSYNEQFF
>NA|TRBJ1-1|TRBV18
CASSPAQRNTEAFF
>medium-sized|TRBJ1-5|TRBV29-1
CSVRTGGNQPQHF
>few|TRBJ2-1|TRBV19
CASSMGYEVFF
>NA|TRBJ2-7|TRBV6-5
CASSSDSYLFKQYF
>NA|TRBJ2-7|TRBV6-1
CASSDQGRFDEQYF
>NA|TRBJ2-3|TRBV5-1
CASSPTSDNTDTQYF
>NA|TRBJ2-3|TRBV27
CASSSDRVGTDTQYF
>NA|TRBJ1-4|TRBV5-1
CASSLGTGGIYEKLFF
>NA|TRBJ2-7|TRBV5-4
CASSLVGRHYEQYF
>few|TRBJ2-1|TRBV9
CASSGAEGGSYNEQFF
>few|TRBJ1-1|TRBV7-8
CASSTGGPNTEAFF
>NA|TRBJ1-5|TRBV6-1
CASRGQIFSNQPQHF
>few|TRBJ2-1|TRBV6-4
CASSEAGGYNEQFF
>few|TRBJ2-1|TRBV9
CASSLPPGQPYNEQFF
>NA|TRBJ1-2|TRBV6-5
CASSLTGGFNGYTF
>NA|TRBJ1-6|TRBV7-2
CASSPLTNSPLHF
>NA|TRBJ1-5|TRBV6-5
CASSYGPQPQHF
>medium-sized|TRBJ1-1|TRBV5-1
CASSREAGGTEAFF
>NA|TRBJ1-3|TRBV10-2
CASNVGQPGNTIYF
>NA|TRBJ2-7|TRBV13
CASSPRDRYEQYF